This record concerns one TCR beta chain sequence. The antigen is undetermined. V shed 2 bases and J 3 bases; nucleotides not matched to a gene: 3. CDR3 length equals 14 residues. The germline CDR1 and CDR2 sequences are SGHRS and YFSETQ. The entry originates in a study of T cell repertoires in cytomegalovirus infection. Whole-study context: Public TCR beta signatures were indicative of both CMV infection and a matching HLA type. Study-wide results and caveats: Adding up the frequency of public TCR beta families identified people who carried CMV plus the relevant HLA.

TCRdb itself ran the reads through MiXCR, one entry per CDR3 protein. The sample includes about 900,000 distinct CDR3 sequences, about 33% seen only once; the top ten take over 10%. This material consisted of cultured CD8+ T cells from PBMCs, taken from culture after CMV antigen stimulation. The V and J genes are TRBV5-1 and TRBJ2-3, with 7 bases fitting TRBD2. The clonotype comes from a human donor in good health (CMV status not recorded). Some clones in this sample may be carry-over from other donors' samples. CDR3 amino acids: CASSFELATDTQYF. The CDR3 coding sequence is TGCGCCAGCAGCTTTGAACTAGCGACAGATACGCAGTATTTT.